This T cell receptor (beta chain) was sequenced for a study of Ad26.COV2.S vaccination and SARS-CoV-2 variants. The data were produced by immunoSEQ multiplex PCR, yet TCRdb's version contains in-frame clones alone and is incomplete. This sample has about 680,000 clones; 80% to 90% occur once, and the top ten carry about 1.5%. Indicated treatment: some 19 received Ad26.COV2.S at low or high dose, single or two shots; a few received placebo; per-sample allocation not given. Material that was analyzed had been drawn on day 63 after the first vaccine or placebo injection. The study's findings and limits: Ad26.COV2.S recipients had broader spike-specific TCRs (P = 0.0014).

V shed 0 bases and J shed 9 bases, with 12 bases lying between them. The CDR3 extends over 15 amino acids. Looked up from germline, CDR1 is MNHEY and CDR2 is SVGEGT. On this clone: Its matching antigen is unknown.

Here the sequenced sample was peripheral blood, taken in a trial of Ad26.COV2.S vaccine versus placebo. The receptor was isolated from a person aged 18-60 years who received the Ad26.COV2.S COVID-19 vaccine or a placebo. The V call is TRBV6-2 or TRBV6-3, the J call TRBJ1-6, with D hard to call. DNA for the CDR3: TGTGCCAGCAGTTACTCGCCGGAATCTGGTTCACCCCTCCACTTT. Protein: CASSYSPESGSPLHF.